This T cell receptor (beta chain) emerged from a study of T cell repertoires in MIS-A myocarditis (dated 2022 in TCRdb). The QIAamp DNA FFPE kit was used to extract genomic DNA from formalin-fixed paraffin-embedded autopsy tissue. TCRbeta CDR3 regions were amplified by the immunoSEQ bias-controlled multiplex PCR and were subjected to high-throughput sequencing. Concerning the study's data processing: The immunoSEQ vendor pipeline collapsed and filtered CDR3 sequences to measure the abundance and frequency of each unique TCRbeta CDR3. Dominant CDR3 amino acid sequences were clustered with SARS-CoV-2-specific ImmuneCODE TCRbeta sequences by CD-HIT using a 90% global sequence identity threshold. Clones were classed as hyperexpanded at frequencies of 0.1 to 1 and as large at frequencies of 0.01 to 0.1. For the dominant clones, CDR3 amino acid sequences and V and J gene assignments were confirmed with MiXCR. The R stringdist package was used to compute Levenshtein distances between the patient clonotypes and the ImmuneCODE hits. TCRdb re-hosts the immuneACCESS table, in-frame sequences only. Its copies lack some clones; in the studies checked, an unresolved V gene accounts for under half of them, and the cause for the rest is not known. From that table come the V and J calls and clone size; the DNA was used to work out D and trimming. Counted in this sample were roughly 15,000 clones; around 70% of them appeared once. The top ten clones comprise roughly 61% of the sample.

The germline V gene provides CDR1 SGHAT and CDR2 FQNNGV. From the cysteine through the phenylalanine, the CDR3 covers 15 amino acids. Kept here is only the CDR3 DNA, which spans 45 bases and is read in frame from base 1. V is shortened by 5 bases, J by 2 bases, and the region joining them spans 13 bases. A note on this clone: Its antigen is unknown. Base qualities are not at hand, and no much larger clone is one base apart.

The sequence is built from TRBV11-2 and TRBJ2-4; the D gene cannot be named for sure. The receptor was isolated from a man between 18 and 29 years old with fulminant myocarditis from multisystem inflammatory syndrome in adults (MIS-A) after COVID-19. The specimen sequenced was left ventricle heart tissue obtained at autopsy. Read against the paper, the sample's cell subset or site label means: cardiac tissue sample (left or right ventricle, interventricular septum, or pericardium). At the DNA level, the sequence is TGTGCCAGCAGCCAACCTTTAGGGACCAAAAACATTCAGTACTTC. Protein translation: CASSQPLGTKNIQYF. With all but the CDR3 taken from the reference TRBV11-2 and TRBJ2-4 genes, the full variable domain is: EAGVAQSPRYKIIEKRQSVAFWCNPISGHATLYWYQQILGQGPKLLIQFQNNGVVDDSQLPKDRFSAERLKGVDSTLKIQPAKLEDSAVYLCASSQPLGTKNIQYFGAGTRLSVL.